This T cell receptor beta chain was recovered during a study of control samples from healthy donors and cancer patients. Assay: immunoSEQ multiplex PCR; the TCRdb copy retains only in-frame clones and omits some. Of some 140,000 clones in the sample, around 85% were seen once. The CDR3 sequence is 13 residues long. The germline CDR1 and CDR2 sequences are SGHNT and YYREEE (reference sequence). Trimming removed 1 base from V and 5 bases from J, with 9 bases in between. There are a few counts of this clone. This chain connects TRBV5-4 to TRBJ2-5, with D possibly matching TRBD1 (6 bases). Sequencing was carried out using blood. The clonotype comes from a woman under 40 in good health. The CDR3 DNA reads TGTGCCAGCAGCTTGACAGGGCTTGAGACCCAGTACTTC. Translating gives CASSLTGLETQYF.